This T cell receptor beta chain was captured by sequencing in a study of T-cell reconstitution after alpha-beta-depleted transplantation in children. Germline lookup yields CDR1 LNHNV and CDR2 YYDKDF (reference sequence). Trimming pared 5 bases from V and 5 bases from J, leaving 16 bases between. The CDR3 is 15 amino acids. During its preparation, the TCRbeta library received unique molecular identifiers. One entry per CDR3 protein, called by TCRdb with MiXCR from the PCR reads. The sample lists about 980,000 distinct CDR3 sequences; roughly 29% were seen once. J is TRBJ2-1 and V is TRBV15; no definite D call. The origin of this receptor is a boy under two years old who had a stem cell transplant for SCID, so the T cells may come from the graft donor. The specimen comprised PBMCs, mostly from graft donor cells, sampled 360 days after TCRalphabeta/CD19-depleted stem cell transplant. The DNA of the CDR3 is TGTGCCACCAGCCACGCCCCCCTTCGCGACAATGAGCAGTTCTTC. As protein: CATSHAPLRDNEQFF.